This T cell receptor (beta chain) originates from a study of shared clonotypes between healthy human individuals. As for the study in general: Serving as donors were two women and a few men, whose ages spanned 18 to 49. Each donor contributed plates that comprised three CD4 naive, three CD4 memory, two CD8 naive and one CD8 memory.

CDR1 is MGHRA and CDR2 is YSYEKL in the germline V gene. V lost 4 bases and J 3 bases, leaving 13 bases between the germline ends. This CDR3 contains 15 residues. Overall study findings and caveats: As a rule, naive subsets had a larger estimated richness than memory subsets.

In the original analysis: Junction-only sequences produced by ImmunoSEQ had no quality scores, so filtering differed. TCRdb's copy holds only in-frame clones and misses some; the assay was immunoSEQ multiplex PCR. V and J calls and clone size are those listed in that table; D and trimming were worked out from the DNA. The sample records 2 million to 2.5 million clones, 85% to 95% being singletons. In this sample, this clone turned up once. As yet, its antigen is unknown. Naive CD8 cells comprised CD45RO-negative, CCR7-positively selected cells, excluding terminally differentiated effector memory CD45RA+ cells.

The source material was naive CD8+ T cells from PBMCs. The J gene is TRBJ1-5, the V gene TRBV4-1; D is unresolved. This clonotype was obtained from a man aged 18 to 35 in good health. Some clones in this sample may be carry-over from other donors' samples. CDR3: CASSPTGASNQPQHF. In nucleotides, the CDR3 is TGCGCCAGCAGCCCCACTGGAGCCTCCAATCAGCCCCAGCATTTT.